These T cell receptor beta chains were read from a single sample in a study of T cells in Graves' hyperthyroidism and ophthalmopathy. TCRdb passed the multiplex PCR reads through MiXCR, listing each CDR3 protein once. The sample shows approximately 560,000 distinct CDR3 sequences, roughly 14% of them seen only once. Material: blood. The source is a woman aged 30 to 39 with Graves' hyperthyroidism. CDR3s include the opening cysteine and the closing phenylalanine or tryptophan.

TRBJ2-3	TRBV29-1	CSVEVATDTQYF
TRBJ1-1	TRBV6-1	CASSSDREGTEAFF
TRBJ2-5	TRBV5-1	CASSPGLSQETQYF
TRBJ2-1	TRBV11-1	CASSLAKAGAGKQFF
TRBJ2-1	TRBV29-1	CSVNGGLTWSYNEQFF
TRBJ2-7	TRBV5-1	CASSIGLDDYEQYF
TRBJ2-7	TRBV6-5	CASSYSGDILYEQYF
TRBJ1-1	TRBV2	CASSGGHRVNTEAFF
TRBJ2-3	TRBV20-1	CSADLAGPSTDTQYF
TRBJ1-1	TRBV30	CAWSKGTGMNTEAFF
TRBJ2-5	TRBV12-3/TRBV12-4	CASSHRYLSTDTQYF
TRBJ2-3	TRBV6-2/TRBV6-3	CASTDPVTSQYF
TRBJ1-3	TRBV18	CASSPDEHTIYF
TRBJ1-5	TRBV18	CASSPDRINQPQHF
TRBJ1-1	TRBV20-1	CSARSSRGNTEAFF
TRBJ2-1	TRBV6-1	CASSGLTSGSVNEQFF
TRBJ2-3	TRBV4-3	CASSQAHGTSGRAYYDTQYF
TRBJ2-1	TRBV20-1	CSASDLLKRAEYNEQFF
TRBJ2-1	TRBV12-5	CASGPSNPNVNEQFF
TRBJ2-7	TRBV20-1	CSARDRTYEQYF
TRBJ1-5	TRBV12-3/TRBV12-4	CASRAGGGYNQPQHF
TRBJ2-7	TRBV29-1	CSVKDGTYEQYF
TRBJ1-4	TRBV7-9	CASSLEVPEKLFF
TRBJ2-7	TRBV7-2	CASTLESSYGQYF
TRBJ2-7	TRBV7-3	CASSLAGGQEQYF
TRBJ2-7	TRBV4-1	CASSQPQGRWEQYF
TRBJ1-1	TRBV29-1	CSVDLGEGTEAFF
-	TRBV5-4	CASSLYQETQFF